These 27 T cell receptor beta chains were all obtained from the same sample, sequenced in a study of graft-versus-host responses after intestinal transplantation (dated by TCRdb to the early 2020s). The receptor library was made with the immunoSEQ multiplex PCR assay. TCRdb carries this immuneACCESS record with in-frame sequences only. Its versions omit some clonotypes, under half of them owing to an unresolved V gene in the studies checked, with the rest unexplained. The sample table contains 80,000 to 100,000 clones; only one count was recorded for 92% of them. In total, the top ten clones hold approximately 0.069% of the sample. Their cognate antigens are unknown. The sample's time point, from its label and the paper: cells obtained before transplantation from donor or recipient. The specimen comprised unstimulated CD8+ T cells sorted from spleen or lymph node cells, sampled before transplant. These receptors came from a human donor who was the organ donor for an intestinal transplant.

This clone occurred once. CDR3 DNA: TGTGCCAGTAGTATGCTCGATAGCGGGGGGATCTACAATGAGCAGTTCTTC. This gives the protein CASSMLDSGGIYNEQFF. The gene calls are TRBV19 and TRBJ2-1; 10 positions match TRBD2. The CDR3 is 17 amino acids. Germline V gene sequence: CDR1 LNHDA, CDR2 SQIVND (reference sequence). V lost 3 bases to trimming and J lost 3 bases; unmatched junction nucleotides: 8.

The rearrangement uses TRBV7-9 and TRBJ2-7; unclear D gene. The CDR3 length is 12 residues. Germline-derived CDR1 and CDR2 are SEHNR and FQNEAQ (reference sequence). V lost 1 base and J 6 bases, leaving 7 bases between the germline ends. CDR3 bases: TGTGCCAGCAGCTTAGTTTTCGGCGAGCAGTACTTC. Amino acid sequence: CASSLVFGEQYF.

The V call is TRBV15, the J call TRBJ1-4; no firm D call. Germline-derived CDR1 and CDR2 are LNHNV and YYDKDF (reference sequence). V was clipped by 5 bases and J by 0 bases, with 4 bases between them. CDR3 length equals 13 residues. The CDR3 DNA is TGTGCCACCAGCCTTGCAACTAATGAAAAACTGTTTTTT. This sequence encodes CATSLATNEKLFF.

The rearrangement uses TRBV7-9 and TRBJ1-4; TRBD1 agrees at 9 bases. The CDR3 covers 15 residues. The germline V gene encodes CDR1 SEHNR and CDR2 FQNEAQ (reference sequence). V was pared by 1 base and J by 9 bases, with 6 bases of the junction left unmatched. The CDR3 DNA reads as TGTGCCAGCAGCTTAGATATAGGACAGGGGCAAAAACTGTTTTTT. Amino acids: CASSLDIGQGQKLFF.

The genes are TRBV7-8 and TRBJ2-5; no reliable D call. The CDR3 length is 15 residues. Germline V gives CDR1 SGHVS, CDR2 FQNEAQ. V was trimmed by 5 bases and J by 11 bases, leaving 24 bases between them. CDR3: CASSQVHVVREEQYF. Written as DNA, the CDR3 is TGTGCCAGCAGCCAAGTCCACGTGGTCCGCGAGGAGCAGTACTTC.

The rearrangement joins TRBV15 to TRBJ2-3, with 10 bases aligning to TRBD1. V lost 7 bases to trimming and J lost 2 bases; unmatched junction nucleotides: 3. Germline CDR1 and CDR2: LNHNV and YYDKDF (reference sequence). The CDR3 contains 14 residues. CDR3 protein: CATMTGGNTDTQYF. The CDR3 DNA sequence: TGTGCCACCATGACAGGGGGCAACACAGATACGCAGTATTTT. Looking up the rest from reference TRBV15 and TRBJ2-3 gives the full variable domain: DAMVIQNPRYQVTQFGKPVTLSCSQTLNHNVMYWYQQKSSQAPKLLFHYYDKDFNNEADTPDNFQSRRPNTSFCFLDIRSPGLGDTAMYLCATMTGGNTDTQYFGPGTRLTVL.

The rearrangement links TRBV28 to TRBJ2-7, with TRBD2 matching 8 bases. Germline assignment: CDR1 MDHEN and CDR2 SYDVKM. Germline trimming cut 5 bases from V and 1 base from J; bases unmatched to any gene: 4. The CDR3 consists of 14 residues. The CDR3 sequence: CASSPGLVSYEQYF. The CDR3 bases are TGTGCCAGCAGTCCGGGACTAGTATCCTACGAGCAGTACTTC.

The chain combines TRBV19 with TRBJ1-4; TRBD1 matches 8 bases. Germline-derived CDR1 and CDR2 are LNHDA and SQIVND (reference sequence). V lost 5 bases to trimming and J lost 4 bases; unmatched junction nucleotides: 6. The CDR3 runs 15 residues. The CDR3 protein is CASSVQGDGNEKLFF. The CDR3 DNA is TGTGCCAGTAGTGTACAGGGGGACGGTAATGAAAAACTGTTTTTT.

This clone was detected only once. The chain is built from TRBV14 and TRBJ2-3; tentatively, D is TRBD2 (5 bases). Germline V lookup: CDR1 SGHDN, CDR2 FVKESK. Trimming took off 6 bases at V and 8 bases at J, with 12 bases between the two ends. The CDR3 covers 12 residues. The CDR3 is CASSFLAGTQYF. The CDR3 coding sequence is TGTGCCAGCAGTTTCCTAGCTGGTACGCAGTATTTT. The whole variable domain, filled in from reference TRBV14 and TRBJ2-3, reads EAGVTQFPSHSVIEKGQTVTLRCDPISGHDNLYWYRRVMGKEIKFLLHFVKESKQDESGMPNNRFLAERTGGTYSTLKVQPAELEDSGVYFCASSFLAGTQYFGPGTRLTVL.

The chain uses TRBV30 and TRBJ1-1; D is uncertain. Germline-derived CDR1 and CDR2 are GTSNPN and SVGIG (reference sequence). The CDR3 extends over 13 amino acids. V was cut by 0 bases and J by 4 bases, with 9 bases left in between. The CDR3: CAWSVFGVTEAFF. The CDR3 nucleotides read TGTGCCTGGAGTGTTTTCGGGGTCACTGAAGCTTTCTTT.

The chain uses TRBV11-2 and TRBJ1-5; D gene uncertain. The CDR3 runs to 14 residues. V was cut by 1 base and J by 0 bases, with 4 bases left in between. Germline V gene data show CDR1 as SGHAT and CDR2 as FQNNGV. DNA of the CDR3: TGTGCCAGCAGCTTAGGAGGTAGCAATCAGCCCCAGCATTTT. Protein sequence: CASSLGGSNQPQHF.

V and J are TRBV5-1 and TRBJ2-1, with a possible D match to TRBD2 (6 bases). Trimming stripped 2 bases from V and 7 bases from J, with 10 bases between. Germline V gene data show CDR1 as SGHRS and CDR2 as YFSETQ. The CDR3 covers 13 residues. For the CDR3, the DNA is TGCGCCAGCAGCTTCCGGGAGTCGAATGAGCAGTTCTTC. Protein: CASSFRESNEQFF.

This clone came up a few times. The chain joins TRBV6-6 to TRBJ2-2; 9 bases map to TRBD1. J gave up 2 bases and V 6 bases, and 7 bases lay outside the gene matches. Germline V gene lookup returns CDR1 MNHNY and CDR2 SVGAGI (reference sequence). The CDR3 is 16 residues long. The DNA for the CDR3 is TGTGCCAGCAGGCAACCGGGACAGGGAAACACCGGGGAGCTGTTTTTT. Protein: CASRQPGQGNTGELFF.

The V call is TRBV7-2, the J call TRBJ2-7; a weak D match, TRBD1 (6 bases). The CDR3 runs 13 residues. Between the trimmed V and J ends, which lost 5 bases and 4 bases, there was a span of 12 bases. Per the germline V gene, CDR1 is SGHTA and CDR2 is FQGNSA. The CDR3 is CASSLFTGYEQYF. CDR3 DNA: TGTGCCAGCAGCCTATTCACAGGGTACGAGCAGTACTTC. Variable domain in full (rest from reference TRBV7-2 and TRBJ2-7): GAGVSQSPSNKVTEKGKDVELRCDPISGHTALYWYRQSLGQGLEFLIYFQGNSAPDKSGLPSDRFSAERTGGSVSTLTIQRTQQEDSAVYLCASSLFTGYEQYFGPGTRLTVT.

The CDR3: CASSDSLQATYEQYF. As DNA, the CDR3 is TGTGCCAGCAGTGATTCTCTACAGGCTACCTACGAGCAGTACTTC. The chain has TRBV6-1 and TRBJ2-7; tentatively, D is TRBD1 (5 bases). V lost 3 bases, J lost 2 bases, and 14 bases lay in between. This CDR3 has 15 amino acids. Germline lookup yields CDR1 MNHNS and CDR2 SASEGT.

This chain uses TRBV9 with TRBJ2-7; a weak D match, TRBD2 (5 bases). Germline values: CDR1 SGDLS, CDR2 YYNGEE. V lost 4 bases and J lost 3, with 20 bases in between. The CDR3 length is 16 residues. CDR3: CASSTSLSDNYYEQYF. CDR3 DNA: TGTGCCAGCAGCACCTCGCTTAGCGACAATTACTACGAGCAGTACTTC.

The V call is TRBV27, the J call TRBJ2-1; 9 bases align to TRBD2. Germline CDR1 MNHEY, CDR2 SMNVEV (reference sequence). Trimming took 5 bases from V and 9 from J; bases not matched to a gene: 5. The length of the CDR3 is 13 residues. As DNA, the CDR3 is TGTGCCAGCAGTGAGGGGACTAGCCCTGAGCAGTTCTTC. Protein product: CASSEGTSPEQFF.

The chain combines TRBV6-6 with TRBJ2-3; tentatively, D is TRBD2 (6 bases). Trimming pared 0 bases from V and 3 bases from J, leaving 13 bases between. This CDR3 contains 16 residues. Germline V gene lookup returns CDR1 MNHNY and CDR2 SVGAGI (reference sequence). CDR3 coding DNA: TGTGCCAGCAGTTACTCGATCCAGCGGGTGACAGATACGCAGTATTTT. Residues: CASSYSIQRVTDTQYF.

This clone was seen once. In nucleotides, the CDR3 is TGTGCCAGCAGCTTAGCGACAGAAGCTTTCTTT. This gives the protein CASSLATEAFF. The chain joins TRBV7-8 to TRBJ1-1; D uncertain. The CDR3 has 11 residues. Trimming took off 0 bases at V and 8 bases at J, with 4 bases between the two ends. Germline V lookup: CDR1 SGHVS, CDR2 FQNEAQ.

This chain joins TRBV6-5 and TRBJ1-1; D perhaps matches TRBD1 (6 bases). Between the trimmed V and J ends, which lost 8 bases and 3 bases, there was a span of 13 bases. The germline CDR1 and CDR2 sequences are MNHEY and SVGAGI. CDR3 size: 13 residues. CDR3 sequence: CASSTQGHTEAFF. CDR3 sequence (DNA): TGTGCCAGCTCCACCCAGGGGCACACTGAAGCTTTCTTT.

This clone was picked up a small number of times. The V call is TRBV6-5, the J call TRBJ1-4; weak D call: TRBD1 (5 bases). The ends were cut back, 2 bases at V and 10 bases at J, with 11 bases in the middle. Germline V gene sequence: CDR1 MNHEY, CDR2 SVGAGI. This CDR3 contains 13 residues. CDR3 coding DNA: TGTGCCAGCAGTTACACCGACAGAGGAAAACTGTTTTTT. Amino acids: CASSYTDRGKLFF.

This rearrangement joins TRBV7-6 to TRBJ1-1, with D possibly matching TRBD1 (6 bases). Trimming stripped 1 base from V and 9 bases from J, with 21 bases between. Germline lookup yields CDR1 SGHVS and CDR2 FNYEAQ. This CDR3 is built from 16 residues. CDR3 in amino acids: CASSLGEGGTSLKAFF. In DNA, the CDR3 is TGTGCCAGCAGCTTAGGGGAGGGGGGGACCTCTCTAAAAGCTTTCTTT.

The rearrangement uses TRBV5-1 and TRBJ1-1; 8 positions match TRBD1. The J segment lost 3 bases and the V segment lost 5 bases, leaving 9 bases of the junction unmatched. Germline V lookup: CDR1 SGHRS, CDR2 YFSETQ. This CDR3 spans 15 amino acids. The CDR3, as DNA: TGCGCCAGCAGGCAAAGGACAGGGTTGTACACTGAAGCTTTCTTT. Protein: CASRQRTGLYTEAFF.

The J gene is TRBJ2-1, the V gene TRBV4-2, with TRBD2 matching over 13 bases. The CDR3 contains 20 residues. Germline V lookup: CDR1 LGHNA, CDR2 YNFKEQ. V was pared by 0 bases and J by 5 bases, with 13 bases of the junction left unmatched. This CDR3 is CASSQEKGTGTSGNHNEQFF. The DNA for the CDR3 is TGTGCCAGCAGCCAAGAAAAAGGGACCGGGACTAGCGGGAACCACAATGAGCAGTTCTTC.

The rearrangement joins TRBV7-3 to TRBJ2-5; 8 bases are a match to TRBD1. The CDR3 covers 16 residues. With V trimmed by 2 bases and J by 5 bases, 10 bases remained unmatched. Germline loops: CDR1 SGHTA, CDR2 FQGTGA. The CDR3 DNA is TGTGCCAGCAGCTTACATCCAGGGGGCCCTTATGAGACCCAGTACTTC. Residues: CASSLHPGGPYETQYF.

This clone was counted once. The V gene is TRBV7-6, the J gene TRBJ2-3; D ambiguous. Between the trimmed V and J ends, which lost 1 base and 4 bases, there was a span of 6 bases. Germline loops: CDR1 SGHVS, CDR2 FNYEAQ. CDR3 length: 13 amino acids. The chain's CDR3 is CASSLDVADTQYF. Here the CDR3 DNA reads TGTGCCAGCAGCTTAGACGTAGCAGATACGCAGTATTTT.

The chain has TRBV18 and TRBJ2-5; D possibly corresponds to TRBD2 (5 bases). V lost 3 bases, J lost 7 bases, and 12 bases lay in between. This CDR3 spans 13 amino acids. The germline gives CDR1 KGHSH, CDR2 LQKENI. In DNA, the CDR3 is TGTGCCAGCTCACCCCTGCCGGGGTGGACCCAGTACTTC. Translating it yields CASSPLPGWTQYF.